The clone carrying this T cell receptor beta chain was detected once. Antigen unknown. This sample was included in a study of cytomegalovirus exposure and HLA in healthy donors. The PCR was carried out with 60 Vbeta primers and 13 Jbeta primers. Using immunoSEQ multiplex PCR, the repertoire was profiled, and TCRdb retains in-frame clones only, with some absent. The sample contains approximately 190,000 clones, about nine tenths of which appear only once. Germline assignment: CDR1 KGHSH and CDR2 LQKENI. There are 14 residues in the CDR3. Trimming removed 2 bases at V and 1 base at J, with 6 bases between. Overall study findings and caveats: Overall, some 160 TCR beta chains were annotated as cytomegalovirus-associated.

The rearrangement joins TRBV18 to TRBJ1-5; a weak D match, TRBD1 (5 bases). The sequence derives from a boy aged 2 to 10 in good health and CMV-seronegative. The sequenced material came from PBMCs. For the CDR3, the DNA is TGTGCCAGCTCACCAGGGGCCAGCAATCAGCCCCAGCATTTT. This encodes CASSPGASNQPQHF.